The clone carrying this T cell receptor beta chain was recorded a few times. This entry comes from a study of T cells after yellow fever vaccination. One entry per CDR3 protein, called by TCRdb with MiXCR from the 5' RACE reads. The sample lists about 230,000 distinct CDR3 sequences, roughly 6.2% occurring once. This CDR3 contains 15 residues. J gave up 6 bases and V 4 bases, and 2 bases lay outside the gene matches. Germline V gives CDR1 SGHRS, CDR2 YFSETQ. The sequence came from a man aged 25 to 45 who received the YFV17D yellow fever vaccine. Material: CD4+ T cells sorted from PBMCs, obtained on the day of the yellow fever booster vaccination. V usage is TRBV5-1 and J usage is TRBJ2-2, with TRBD2 matching over 14 bases. CDR3 sequence reads: CASSPGLAGAGELFF. The CDR3 DNA follows: TGCGCCAGCAGCCCGGGACTAGCGGGAGCCGGGGAGCTGTTTTTT.